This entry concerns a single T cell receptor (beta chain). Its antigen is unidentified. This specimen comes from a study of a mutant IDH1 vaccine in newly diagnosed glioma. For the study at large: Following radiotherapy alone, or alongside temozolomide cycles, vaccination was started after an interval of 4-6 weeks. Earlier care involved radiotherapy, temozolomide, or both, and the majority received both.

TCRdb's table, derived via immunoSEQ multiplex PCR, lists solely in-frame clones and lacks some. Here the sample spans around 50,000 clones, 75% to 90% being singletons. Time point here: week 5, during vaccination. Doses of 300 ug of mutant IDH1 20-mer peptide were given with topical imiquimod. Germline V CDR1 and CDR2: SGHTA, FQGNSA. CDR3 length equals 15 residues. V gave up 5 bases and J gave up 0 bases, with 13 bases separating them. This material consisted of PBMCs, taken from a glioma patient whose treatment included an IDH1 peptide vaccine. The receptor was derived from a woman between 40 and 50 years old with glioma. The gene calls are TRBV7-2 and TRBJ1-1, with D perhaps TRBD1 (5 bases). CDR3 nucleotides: TGTGCCAGCAGCCCCCGGGGCAACATGAACACTGAAGCTTTCTTT. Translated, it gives CASSPRGNMNTEAFF.